This T cell receptor (beta chain) derives from a study of cytomegalovirus exposure and HLA in healthy donors. PCR primers comprised 60 Vbeta and 13 Jbeta primers. Clones were read by immunoSEQ multiplex PCR, and TCRdb kept only the in-frame ones, dropping some. In the table there are 200,000 or so clones, approximately 88% of which are singletons. Material: PBMCs. The sequence came from a boy between 10 and 17 years old in good health and CMV-seronegative.

The CDR3 protein is CASSSSRRDTEAFF. CDR3 bases: TGTGCCAGCAGCTCCAGCCGACGGGACACTGAAGCTTTCTTT. The rearrangement uses TRBV7-9 and TRBJ1-1, with no clear D. V lost 4 bases to trimming and J lost 3 bases, with 12 bases between them. CDR1 SEHNR and CDR2 FQNEAQ come from the germline V gene (reference sequence). This CDR3 region has 14 residues.